The clone carrying this T cell receptor (beta chain) was detected only a few times. Original analysis: Reference gene primers were amplified, and this amplification served to estimate nucleated cell counts. The table came from immunoSEQ multiplex PCR; TCRdb's copy has only in-frame clones and leaves some out. V and J calls and clone size come straight from that table; D and trimming were deduced from the DNA. The profile shows some 400,000 clones, roughly nine tenths of them singletons. Recovered participants had two consecutive negative NP/OP PCR tests, healthcare professional clearance, or symptom resolution. This sample was included in a study of blood T cell repertoires in COVID-19. V lost 0 bases and J 4 bases, leaving 6 bases between the germline ends. This CDR3 has 13 amino acids. Germline V gene data show CDR1 as MGHRA and CDR2 as YSYEKL.

The clonotype comes from a man aged 30 to 39 who had recovered from COVID-19. The sample comprised PBMCs or T cells enriched from blood (not recorded which). The chain is built from TRBV4-1 and TRBJ1-2; D possibly corresponds to TRBD1 (6 bases). Written as DNA, the CDR3 is TGCGCCAGCAGCCAAGAACAGGGCTATGGCTACACCTTC. Protein: CASSQEQGYGYTF.